This T cell receptor beta chain was recovered during a study of vaccination and CD4 T cells after COVID-19. Study at large: The convalescents comprised six males and four females, two of them Hispanic. From HCoV-229E, HCoV-OC43, HCoV-NL63 and SARS-CoV-2, overlapping spike peptides were used to stimulate the cells.

Cultured CD4+ T cell DNA underwent sequencing with the Oncomine TCR Beta short-read assay. Once CD4+ T cells had been cultured, genomic DNA was extracted from them. TCRdb independently ran MiXCR on the PCR reads; one entry per CDR3 protein. Of around 12,000 distinct CDR3 sequences in the sample, about 45% were seen once. To note about this clonotype: Its antigen is still unknown.

Treatment given: approximately 10-day PBMC culture with coronavirus spike peptide pools or control peptides (ViraFEST assay). Antigen-specific T cell expansion with peptide pools preceded TCR sequencing in the ViraFEST approach. Germline V gene data show CDR1 as SGHVS and CDR2 as FQNEAQ. The CDR3 has 14 amino acids. V was pared by 5 bases and J by 5 bases, with 12 bases between. This chain connects TRBV7-8 to TRBJ1-4; maybe TRBD1 (5 bases). This TCR derives from a human donor who had recovered from COVID-19. Sequenced sample: CD4+ T cells from blood, cultured in vitro. CDR3 sequence: CASSHPGGNEKLFF. The CDR3 DNA follows: TGTGCCAGCAGCCACCCTGGGGGAAATGAAAAACTGTTTTTT.